These T cell receptor beta chains were read from a single sample in a study of graft-versus-host responses after intestinal transplantation. For these receptors, no antigen is known. Using immunoSEQ multiplex PCR, the repertoire was profiled, and TCRdb retains in-frame clones only, with some absent. The sample includes over 100,000 clones, just under 95% of them seen just once. The sample here was unstimulated CD4+ T cells sorted from spleen or lymph node cells, taken before intestinal transplant. These receptors originate from a human donor who received an intestinal transplant. The CDR3 runs from the conserved cysteine through the conserved F or W. D genes are given only for firm matches.

j_gene: TRBJ2-7; v_gene: TRBV30; len: 11; d_gene: NA; CDR3aa: CAWSPSGEQYF; CDR3nt: TGTGCCTGGAGCCCATCCGGCGAGCAGTACTTC
j_gene: TRBJ1-2; v_gene: TRBV7-2; len: 14; d_gene: NA; CDR3aa: CASSPSDGPYGYTF; CDR3nt: TGTGCCAGCAGCCCCTCCGACGGGCCCTATGGCTACACCTTC
j_gene: TRBJ1-5; v_gene: TRBV18; len: 16; d_gene: NA; CDR3aa: CASSPMDSLGNQPQHF; CDR3nt: TGTGCCAGCTCGCCCATGGACAGCCTCGGCAATCAGCCCCAGCATTTT
j_gene: TRBJ2-1; v_gene: TRBV9; len: 20; d_gene: TRBD1; CDR3aa: CASSVSPSSPTTGIGNEQFF; CDR3nt: TGTGCCAGCAGCGTATCCCCCTCATCCCCTACGACAGGGATTGGGAATGAGCAGTTCTTC
j_gene: TRBJ1-1; v_gene: TRBV11-2; len: 18; d_gene: NA; CDR3aa: CASSQKPFVPQNPIEAFF; CDR3nt: TGTGCCAGCAGCCAGAAGCCGTTCGTTCCACAAAACCCGATTGAAGCTTTCTTT
j_gene: TRBJ1-2; v_gene: TRBV9; len: 14; d_gene: NA; CDR3aa: CASSVSGQIGGYTF; CDR3nt: TGTGCCAGCAGCGTCTCTGGACAGATCGGCGGCTACACCTTC
j_gene: TRBJ2-1; v_gene: TRBV7-9; len: 16; d_gene: NA; CDR3aa: CASSLAGRSSYNEQFF; CDR3nt: TGTGCCAGCAGCTTAGCCGGGAGAAGCTCCTACAATGAGCAGTTCTTC
j_gene: TRBJ1-5; v_gene: TRBV6-6; len: 16; d_gene: TRBD1; CDR3aa: CASSSIDRGDNQPQHF; CDR3nt: TGTGCCAGCAGCTCAATTGACAGGGGCGACAATCAGCCCCAGCATTTT
j_gene: TRBJ2-5; v_gene: TRBV28; len: 13; d_gene: TRBD2; CDR3aa: CASITGGGETQYF; CDR3nt: TGTGCCAGCATCACGGGAGGTGGGGAGACCCAGTACTTC
j_gene: TRBJ2-7; v_gene: TRBV18; len: 15; d_gene: TRBD1; CDR3aa: CASSPDQGATYEQYF; CDR3nt: TGTGCCAGCTCACCCGACCAGGGGGCCACCTACGAGCAGTACTTC
j_gene: TRBJ2-2; v_gene: TRBV9; len: 13; d_gene: NA; CDR3aa: CASSVGTTGELFF; CDR3nt: TGTGCCAGCAGCGTAGGGACCACCGGGGAGCTGTTTTTT
j_gene: TRBJ2-2; v_gene: TRBV18; len: 17; d_gene: TRBD2; CDR3aa: CASSPPRLAGDTGELFF; CDR3nt: TGTGCCAGCTCACCACCTCGGCTAGCGGGGGACACCGGGGAGCTGTTTTTT
j_gene: TRBJ2-3; v_gene: TRBV7-8; len: 19; d_gene: NA; CDR3aa: CASSSTPLSQVASTDTQYF; CDR3nt: TGTGCCAGCAGCTCTACGCCCTTGAGCCAGGTCGCTAGCACAGATACGCAGTATTTT
j_gene: TRBJ2-6; v_gene: TRBV9; len: 14; d_gene: NA; CDR3aa: CASSVRGGANVLTF; CDR3nt: TGTGCCAGCAGCGTCAGGGGTGGGGCCAACGTCCTGACTTTC